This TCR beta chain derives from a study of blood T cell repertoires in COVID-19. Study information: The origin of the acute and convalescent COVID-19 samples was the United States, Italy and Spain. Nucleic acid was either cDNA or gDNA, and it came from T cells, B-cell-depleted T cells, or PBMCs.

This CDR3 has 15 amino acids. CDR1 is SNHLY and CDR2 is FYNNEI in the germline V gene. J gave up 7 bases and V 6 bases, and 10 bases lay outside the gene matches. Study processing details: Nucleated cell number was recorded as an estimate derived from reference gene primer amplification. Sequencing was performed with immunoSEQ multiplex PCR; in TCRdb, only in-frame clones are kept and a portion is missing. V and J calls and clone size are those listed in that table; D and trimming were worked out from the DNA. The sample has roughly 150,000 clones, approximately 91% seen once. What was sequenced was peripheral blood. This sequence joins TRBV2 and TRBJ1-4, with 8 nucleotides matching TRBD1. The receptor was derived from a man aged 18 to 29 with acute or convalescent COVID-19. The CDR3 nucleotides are TGTGCCAGCAGCCCCCCAGGGGGCGCTGGTGAAAAACTGTTTTTT. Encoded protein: CASSPPGGAGEKLFF.